This entry describes one T cell receptor beta chain. This record belongs to a study of blood T cell repertoires in COVID-19. V was clipped by 3 bases and J by 8 bases, with 8 bases between them. The CDR3 is 12 residues long. Germline lookup yields CDR1 LNHDA and CDR2 SQIVND (reference sequence). TCRdb's copy holds only in-frame clones and misses some; the assay was immunoSEQ multiplex PCR. The sample comprises about 260,000 clones, about 85% of which are singletons, and roughly 2.2% rests with the top ten. The TCR originated in a woman aged 50 to 65 who had recovered from COVID-19. Sequencing input: peripheral blood. J is TRBJ2-1 and V is TRBV19; D is perhaps TRBD2 (5 bases). The CDR3 sequence is CASSIGIYEQFF. For the CDR3, the DNA is TGTGCCAGTAGTATCGGGATCTATGAGCAGTTCTTC.